Below are 20 T cell receptor beta chains sequenced from a single sample in a study of cytomegalovirus exposure and HLA in healthy donors. Both 60 Vbeta primers and 13 Jbeta primers went into the PCR. This table comes from immunoSEQ multiplex PCR, and its TCRdb copy is limited to in-frame clones, with some not included. The table has under 200,000 clones, approximately 80% seen once; the top ten hold 1.5% to 2%. The specimen was PBMCs. Receptor source: a woman aged 18-30 years in good health and CMV-seronegative.

In its sample, this clone was seen once. V and J are TRBV5-1 and TRBJ2-5; D might be TRBD2 (7 bases). CDR3 length equals 14 residues. Germline V gene data show CDR1 as SGHRS and CDR2 as YFSETQ. Trimming cost V 8 bases and J 3 bases, with 17 bases left between them. CDR3 nucleotide sequence: TGCGCCAGTGGGGGGGACACATTTAAAGAGACCCAGTACTTC. Protein sequence: CASGGDTFKETQYF.

The chain joins TRBV19 to TRBJ2-1; 7 positions match TRBD1. V lost 4 bases, J lost 10 bases, and 4 bases stayed unmatched. The V gene's germline CDR1 is LNHDA and CDR2 SQIVND (reference sequence). This CDR3 comprises 12 residues. The CDR3 nucleotides read TGTGCCAGTAGTACCGGGACAGCCGAGCAGTTCTTC. Residues: CASSTGTAEQFF.

This sequence joins TRBV10-2 and TRBJ2-4; D is possibly TRBD1 (6 bases). Germline CDR1 reads WSHSY; CDR2 reads SAAADI. Trimming pared 1 base from V and 4 bases from J, leaving 11 bases between. The CDR3 is 15 residues long. CDR3 in DNA: TGCGCCAGCAGTGAGTTAGGACAGTCTAAAAACATTCAGTACTTC. As protein: CASSELGQSKNIQYF.

The J gene is TRBJ1-5, the V gene TRBV30; D call uncertain. Per germline, CDR1 GTSNPN and CDR2 SVGIG (reference sequence). Deletions cut 0 bases from V and 9 bases from J, with 12 bases between. The CDR3 contains 13 residues. CDR3 nucleotides: TGTGCCTGGAGTGTAAGCCCTACGCTGCCCCAGCATTTT. As protein: CAWSVSPTLPQHF.

This chain joins TRBV27 and TRBJ2-1; no clear D gene. This CDR3 has 14 residues. The V end was cut by 3 bases, the J end by 3 bases, with 9 bases between. Germline V gene data show CDR1 as MNHEY and CDR2 as SMNVEV (reference sequence). Here the CDR3 DNA reads TGTGCCAGCAGTTTTCCCCCGAGCTACAATGAGCAGTTCTTC. Its protein is CASSFPPSYNEQFF.

The chain employs TRBV10-2 and TRBJ1-5; tentative D call: TRBD1 (6 bases). The V gene lost 6 bases and the J gene lost 3 bases, with 12 bases spanning the gap. This CDR3 is built from 14 residues. CDR1 and CDR2 (germline): WSHSY, SAAADI. The CDR3 DNA is TGCGCCAGCAGCGAGGGGGGCATCAATCAGCCCCAGCATTTT. Its protein product is CASSEGGINQPQHF.

The rearrangement joins TRBV5-6 to TRBJ2-4, with 7 bases that match TRBD1. With V trimmed by 5 bases and J by 2 bases, 7 bases remained unmatched. Per germline, CDR1 SGHDT and CDR2 YYEEEE. The CDR3 extends over 15 amino acids. CDR3 in DNA: TGTGCCAGCAGGGGTAGACAGGGTCCCAAAAACATTCAGTACTTC. This encodes CASRGRQGPKNIQYF.

The chain couples TRBV7-2 to TRBJ1-1; D call uncertain. The CDR3 sequence is 13 residues long. Trimming stripped 5 bases from V and 3 bases from J, with 10 bases between. CDR1 SGHTA and CDR2 FQGNSA come from the germline V gene. The CDR3 spells CASSAEMYTEAFF. CDR3 nucleotides: TGTGCCAGCAGCGCGGAAATGTACACTGAAGCTTTCTTT.

This chain joins TRBV18 and TRBJ1-5, with 7 bases aligning to TRBD1. J was trimmed by 2 bases and V by 5 bases; bases with no gene match: 6. There are 15 residues in the CDR3. CDR1 is KGHSH, CDR2 LQKENI, per germline. The CDR3: CASSTGTDRNQPQHF. CDR3 coding DNA: TGTGCCAGCTCAACGGGGACAGATCGCAATCAGCCCCAGCATTTT.

This clone has only one observation. The chain carries TRBV28 and TRBJ2-5; TRBD2 aligns across 7 bases. Germline values: CDR1 MDHEN, CDR2 SYDVKM. The CDR3 covers 16 residues. The ends lost 3 bases at V and 2 bases at J; junction bases unmatched: 9. The CDR3: CASSFGGAGSQETQYF. DNA of the CDR3: TGTGCCAGCAGTTTCGGGGGAGCGGGATCTCAAGAGACCCAGTACTTC.

The V gene is TRBV30, the J gene TRBJ2-7; 11 bases match TRBD2. The CDR3 is 14 amino acids. From germline, CDR1 is GTSNPN and CDR2 SVGIG (reference sequence). Germline trimming cut 2 bases from V and 4 bases from J; bases unmatched to any gene: 4. CDR3 region: CAWSPGLAEYEQYF. In nucleotides, the CDR3 is TGTGCCTGGAGTCCGGGACTAGCGGAATACGAGCAGTACTTC.

This chain uses TRBV5-1 with TRBJ1-5, with 8 positions matching TRBD1. V shed 4 bases, J shed 10 bases, and the junction held 10 bases outside the gene matches. The CDR3 is made up of 14 amino acids. Germline V lookup: CDR1 SGHRS, CDR2 YFSETQ. The CDR3 sequence: CASSDGTGGFPQHF. The CDR3 DNA reads TGCGCCAGCAGCGACGGGACAGGCGGCTTTCCCCAGCATTTT.

J is TRBJ2-1 and V is TRBV6-5; 9 nucleotides match TRBD2. This CDR3 is built from 15 residues. Germline values: CDR1 MNHEY, CDR2 SVGAGI. V lost 4 bases to trimming and J lost 5 bases; unmatched junction nucleotides: 6. This CDR3 is CASSLSGRIHNEQFF. The CDR3, as DNA: TGTGCCAGCAGTTTGAGCGGGAGGATCCACAATGAGCAGTTCTTC.

V gene TRBV19 combines with J gene TRBJ2-1, with D maybe TRBD2 (6 bases). From germline, CDR1 is LNHDA and CDR2 SQIVND (reference sequence). Trimming shortened V by 6 bases and J by 10 bases, and 22 bases separated the two germline ends. This CDR3 is 15 amino acids long. The CDR3 loop reads CASRGQDVGGWEQFF. CDR3 sequence (DNA): TGTGCCAGTAGAGGGCAGGACGTTGGGGGGTGGGAGCAGTTCTTC.

This chain uses TRBV4-1 with TRBJ2-5, with TRBD2 matching 11 bases. The CDR3 loop spans 15 amino acids. Trimming at V came to 4 bases and at J to 5 bases, leaving 6 bases not matched to a gene. CDR1 and CDR2 from the germline V gene are MGHRA and YSYEKL. CDR3 bases: TGCGCCAGCAGCCCCGTAGCGGGAGGGATGGAGACCCAGTACTTC. As protein: CASSPVAGGMETQYF.

The chain couples TRBV27 to TRBJ1-5, with TRBD1 matching 7 bases. This CDR3 is built from 14 residues. CDR1 and CDR2 (germline): MNHEY, SMNVEV (reference sequence). V shed 3 bases, J shed 6 bases, and the junction held 5 bases outside the gene matches. CDR3 bases: TGTGCCAGCAGTTTCAGGGGGTTCGGTCAGCCCCAGCATTTT. Translation: CASSFRGFGQPQHF.

The gene calls are TRBV4-3 and TRBJ2-7; D gene unclear. Looked up from germline, CDR1 is LGHNA and CDR2 is YSLEER. CDR3 size: 12 residues. Trimming removed 1 base from V and 4 bases from J, with 5 bases in between. Here the CDR3 reads CASSQAGYEQYF. CDR3 DNA sequence: TGCGCCAGCAGCCAAGCAGGTTACGAGCAGTACTTC.

This clone was picked up one time. The genes are TRBV27 and TRBJ1-5; D is ambiguous. Germline CDR1 and CDR2: MNHEY and SMNVEV (reference sequence). The CDR3 contains 12 residues. V was shortened by 3 bases and J by 4 bases, with 4 bases between the two germline ends. The CDR3 loop reads CASSFVNQPQHF. The CDR3 region has the DNA TGTGCCAGCAGTTTCGTGAATCAGCCCCAGCATTTT.

The chain joins TRBV6-5 to TRBJ1-2, with 8 nucleotides matching TRBD1. The CDR3 covers 13 residues. The V and J ends lost 8 bases and 4 bases, in that order; junction bases with no gene match: 6. Germline V gene lookup returns CDR1 MNHEY and CDR2 SVGAGI. In DNA, the CDR3 is TGTGCCAGCTCTTTGACAGGGGCCTATGGCTACACCTTC. Protein: CASSLTGAYGYTF.

The chain carries TRBV27 and TRBJ2-3; TRBD1 agrees at 7 bases. This CDR3 contains 16 residues. V lost 8 bases and J lost 0; bases outside the gene matches: 11. The germline V gene has CDR1 MNHEY and CDR2 SMNVEV (reference sequence). The CDR3: CASGGWGTASTDTQYF. CDR3 DNA sequence: TGTGCCAGCGGGGGTTGGGGGACAGCTAGCACAGATACGCAGTATTTT.